The table lists the clone carrying this T cell receptor beta chain with a few counts. Its antigen is not known. TCRB transcripts that were expressed got sequenced, as all of the isolated RNA had been reverse transcribed. The protocol was immunoSEQ multiplex PCR, while the TCRdb copy is restricted to in-frame clones and leaves out a portion. The table records around 360,000 clones, 10% to 15% of them present only once. These data belong to a study of beta chain features in type 1 diabetes. The CDR3 sequence is 12 residues long. Trimming stripped 0 bases from V and 7 bases from J, with 5 bases between. Germline V gene data show CDR1 as SGDLS and CDR2 as YYNGEE. Study results and caveats: Among all four CD4+ subsets, Type 1 diabetes patients had TCRB CDR3s that were moderately but significantly shorter.

This TCR was sampled from a woman aged 18-29 years with type 1 diabetes. J is TRBJ2-1 and V is TRBV9, with D unclear. Material: naive CD4+ T cells from blood. The CDR3 spells CASSVEENEQFF. The DNA for the CDR3 is TGTGCCAGCAGCGTAGAGGAGAATGAGCAGTTCTTC.